This entry lists 22 T cell receptor beta chains sequenced from one sample in a study of Ad26.COV2.S vaccination and SARS-CoV-2 variants. The treatment was: over 15 received Ad26.COV2.S at low or high dose, single or two shots; 5 received placebo; per-sample allocation not given. Sampling happened 63 days after the first vaccine or placebo injection. TCRdb's copy holds only in-frame clones and misses some; the assay was immunoSEQ multiplex PCR. The data hold roughly 400,000 clones, with 75% to 90% observed a single time. Sample: peripheral blood, taken in a trial of Ad26.COV2.S vaccine versus placebo. These receptor sequences come from a person aged 18-60 years who received the Ad26.COV2.S COVID-19 vaccine or a placebo.

The V gene is TRBV6-2 or TRBV6-3, the J gene TRBJ2-7; no firm D call. Germline V gives CDR1 MNHEY, CDR2 SVGEGT. This CDR3 is built from 15 residues. Trimming shortened V by 0 bases and J by 3 bases, and 12 bases separated the two germline ends. The CDR3 DNA is TGTGCCAGCAGTTACTCGATTGGCGATTACTACGAGCAGTACTTC. Protein sequence: CASSYSIGDYYEQYF.

V gene TRBV11-3 combines with J gene TRBJ2-1; 14 nucleotides align to TRBD2. Germline lookup yields CDR1 SGHNT and CDR2 YENEEA. There are 16 residues in the CDR3. V shed 4 bases, J shed 7 bases, and the junction held 6 bases outside the gene matches. The CDR3 loop reads CASSSGLAGGLNEQFF. For the CDR3, the DNA is TGTGCCAGCAGCTCCGGACTAGCGGGAGGTCTGAATGAGCAGTTCTTC.

A note on this clone: Other DNA sequences within the sample encode an identical CDR3. The V call is TRBV30, the J call TRBJ1-5; the D is unclear. V shed 3 bases and J shed 1 base, with 7 bases lying between them. Germline V gives CDR1 GTSNPN, CDR2 SVGIG (reference sequence). The length of the CDR3 is 13 residues. The CDR3 nucleotides are TGTGCCTGGAGCGGCAAGAGCAATCAGCCCCAGCATTTT. Protein product: CAWSGKSNQPQHF.

V gene TRBV19 combines with J gene TRBJ2-7, with TRBD2 matching over 7 bases. The CDR3 loop spans 15 amino acids. CDR1 and CDR2 from the germline V gene are LNHDA and SQIVND (reference sequence). Trimming took 8 bases from V and 4 from J; bases not matched to a gene: 14. The CDR3 loop is CASSPPGRGYYEQYF. The DNA of the CDR3 is TGTGCCAGTTCCCCCCCGGGGAGGGGATATTACGAGCAGTACTTC.

This chain uses TRBV27 with TRBJ1-1, with D maybe TRBD1 (6 bases). The CDR3 loop spans 13 amino acids. V lost 5 bases, J lost 7 bases, and 14 bases lay in between. Germline CDR1 is MNHEY and CDR2 is SMNVEV (reference sequence). Here the CDR3 reads CASSTWGPFEAFF. In nucleotides, the CDR3 is TGTGCCAGCAGTACGTGGGGGCCCTTTGAAGCTTTCTTT.

The chain couples TRBV27 to TRBJ2-2, with 9 positions matching TRBD1. The CDR3 runs to 15 residues. CDR1 is MNHEY and CDR2 is SMNVEV in the germline V gene (reference sequence). The ends lost 3 bases at V and 4 bases at J; junction bases unmatched: 3. Written as DNA, the CDR3 is TGTGCCAGCAGTTTTGAACAGGGGGCCACCGGGGAGCTGTTTTTT. Its translation is CASSFEQGATGELFF.

This clone came up a few times. The chain carries TRBV5-6 and TRBJ2-7; D gene ambiguous. Germline V lookup: CDR1 SGHDT, CDR2 YYEEEE. The length of the CDR3 is 13 residues. Deletions cut 1 base from V and 2 bases from J, with 7 bases between. The CDR3 sequence is CASSLPYTYEQYF. The CDR3 DNA reads as TGTGCCAGCAGCTTGCCATATACCTACGAGCAGTACTTC.

This chain connects TRBV28 to TRBJ2-6; D ambiguous. This CDR3 spans 14 amino acids. Germline-derived CDR1 and CDR2 are MDHEN and SYDVKM. The V and J ends lost 4 bases and 4 bases respectively, with 8 bases between them. The CDR3 DNA reads as TGTGCCAGCAGTTCCCGCCAGGGGGCCAACGTCCTGACTTTC. Amino acids: CASSSRQGANVLTF.

The chain links TRBV7-9 to TRBJ2-1; 12 nucleotides agree with TRBD2. CDR3 length: 15 residues. The ends lost 5 bases at V and 9 bases at J; junction bases unmatched: 8. Germline V lookup: CDR1 SEHNR, CDR2 FQNEAQ (reference sequence). The CDR3 DNA reads TGTGCCAGCAGCCCTCGACTAGCGGGGGATTTTGAGCAGTTCTTC. This sequence encodes CASSPRLAGDFEQFF.

This clone has more than one count but fewer than ten. The DNA of the CDR3 is TGTGCCAGCAGCTTAGATGCCAGGGGTTCACCCCTCCACTTT. Translating gives CASSLDARGSPLHF. This chain uses TRBV11-3 with TRBJ1-6; weak D call: TRBD1 (6 bases). The length of the CDR3 is 14 residues. V was trimmed by 0 bases and J by 9 bases, leaving 9 bases between them. Per germline, CDR1 SGHNT and CDR2 YENEEA.

The chain is built from TRBV5-1 and TRBJ2-1, with 10 positions matching TRBD2. The CDR3 runs to 15 residues. Germline V gene sequence: CDR1 SGHRS, CDR2 YFSETQ. V shed 0 bases, J shed 6 bases, and the junction held 3 bases outside the gene matches. Here the CDR3 reads CASSLAPSGSNEQFF. Here the CDR3 DNA reads TGCGCCAGCAGCTTGGCCCCTAGCGGGAGCAATGAGCAGTTCTTC.

The J gene is TRBJ1-6, the V gene TRBV5-6; D gene unclear. The V gene lost 4 bases and the J gene lost 11 bases, with 19 bases spanning the gap. CDR3 length equals 15 residues. Germline assignment: CDR1 SGHDT and CDR2 YYEEEE. CDR3 bases: TGTGCCAGCAGCCCACAGACTGGTAATGGGCCACCCCTCCACTTT. Protein: CASSPQTGNGPPLHF.

V usage is TRBV10-2 and J usage is TRBJ2-7; maybe TRBD2 (6 bases). The CDR3 covers 14 residues. The V end was cut by 6 bases, the J end by 5 bases, with 17 bases between. CDR1 WSHSY and CDR2 SAAADI come from the germline V gene. The CDR3 sequence is CASRTREYPNEQYF. CDR3 DNA sequence: TGCGCCAGCAGGACCCGGGAGTATCCCAACGAGCAGTACTTC.

This clone was observed a handful of times. The CDR3 DNA sequence: TGTGCCAGCAGTTACCGGGACAACAATCAGCCCCAGCATTTT. It encodes CASSYRDNNQPQHF. J is TRBJ1-5 and V is TRBV6-6, with D possibly matching TRBD1 (6 bases). Germline lookup yields CDR1 MNHNY and CDR2 SVGAGI (reference sequence). V lost 2 bases to trimming and J lost 3 bases, with 8 bases between them. This CDR3 spans 14 amino acids.

This clone was recorded a few times. The chain couples TRBV6-5 to TRBJ2-7; 14 nucleotides agree with TRBD2. Germline V gene data show CDR1 as MNHEY and CDR2 as SVGAGI. J lost 4 bases, V lost 9 bases, and 5 bases had no gene match. The CDR3 contains 14 residues. The CDR3 is CARGLAGAVYEQYF. DNA of the CDR3: TGTGCCAGGGGACTAGCGGGAGCAGTGTACGAGCAGTACTTC.

CDR3 DNA sequence: TGTGCCAGCACCCTAGCGGGAGTTGAGCAGTTCTTC. Translation gives CASTLAGVEQFF. The chain couples TRBV25-1 to TRBJ2-1; 10 nucleotides agree with TRBD2. The junction had 3 bases not matched to a gene; V was cut back by 7 bases and J by 9 bases. CDR3 length equals 12 residues. Germline CDR1 MGHDK, CDR2 SYGVNS.

Written as DNA, the CDR3 is TGTGCCAGCGGGCGGTACGGGGAGCTGTTTTTT. Translating gives CASGRYGELFF. The chain employs TRBV6-5 and TRBJ2-2, with D unclear. Between the trimmed V and J ends, which lost 8 bases and 7 bases, there was a span of 8 bases. Germline lookup yields CDR1 MNHEY and CDR2 SVGAGI. This CDR3 region has 11 residues.

The chain has TRBV10-3 and TRBJ2-1; 11 nucleotides agree with TRBD2. This CDR3 contains 14 residues. V was clipped by 10 bases and J by 8 bases; unmatched bases: 10. Germline-derived CDR1 and CDR2 are ENHRY and SYGVKD. CDR3 protein: CATKGTSGFDEQFF. CDR3 sequence (DNA): TGTGCCACAAAAGGGACTAGCGGTTTCGATGAGCAGTTCTTC.

This chain uses TRBV11-2 with TRBJ2-5; TRBD1 aligns across 7 bases. V lost 4 bases and J lost 5; bases outside the gene matches: 7. This CDR3 has 14 amino acids. Germline V gene lookup returns CDR1 SGHAT and CDR2 FQNNGV. This CDR3 is CASSSDREQETQYF. The CDR3 region has the DNA TGTGCCAGCAGCTCCGACAGGGAGCAGGAGACCCAGTACTTC.

The rearrangement links TRBV19 to TRBJ2-3, with D possibly TRBD2 on 5 matching bases. This CDR3 is built from 14 residues. The V and J ends lost 5 bases and 6 bases respectively, with 15 bases between them. Germline loops: CDR1 LNHDA, CDR2 SQIVND (reference sequence). CDR3 sequence: CASSSAVFVDTQYF. In DNA form, the CDR3 reads TGTGCCAGTAGTTCAGCGGTTTTTGTGGATACGCAGTATTTT.

J is TRBJ2-3 and V is TRBV5-4, with 7 nucleotides matching TRBD1. V lost 4 bases and J lost 2; bases outside the gene matches: 7. Germline CDR1 SGHNT, CDR2 YYREEE (reference sequence). The CDR3 extends over 15 amino acids. As DNA, the CDR3 is TGTGCCAGCAGCATTGGGACAGCCCACACAGATACGCAGTATTTT. It specifies CASSIGTAHTDTQYF.

This clone was detected only a few times. The chain combines TRBV30 with TRBJ1-4; D might be TRBD1 (5 bases). The CDR3 is made up of 16 amino acids. CDR1 is GTSNPN and CDR2 is SVGIG in the germline V gene (reference sequence). V was shortened by 0 bases and J by 3 bases, with 14 bases between the two germline ends. The chain's CDR3 is CAWSVLFGAPNEKLFF. The CDR3 DNA follows: TGTGCCTGGAGTGTACTCTTCGGGGCACCTAATGAAAAACTGTTTTTT.